This T cell receptor (beta chain) derives from a study of blood T cell repertoires in COVID-19. Here immunoSEQ multiplex PCR was the method, and the copy in TCRdb shows in-frame clones only, minus some. This table has roughly 140,000 clones, around nine tenths appearing once. Trimming took 0 bases from V and 8 from J; bases not matched to a gene: 9. This CDR3 is 18 amino acids long. The germline CDR1 and CDR2 sequences are SGDLS and YYNGEE. The clonotype comes from a woman in her seventies with acute or convalescent COVID-19. Sequencing input: peripheral blood. The chain joins TRBV9 to TRBJ2-1, with TRBD2 matching 15 bases. CDR3 sequence (DNA): TGTGCCAGCAGCGTAGCCTTGCCAGGACTAGCGGGGGGGCATGAGCAGTTCTTC. Residues: CASSVALPGLAGGHEQFF.